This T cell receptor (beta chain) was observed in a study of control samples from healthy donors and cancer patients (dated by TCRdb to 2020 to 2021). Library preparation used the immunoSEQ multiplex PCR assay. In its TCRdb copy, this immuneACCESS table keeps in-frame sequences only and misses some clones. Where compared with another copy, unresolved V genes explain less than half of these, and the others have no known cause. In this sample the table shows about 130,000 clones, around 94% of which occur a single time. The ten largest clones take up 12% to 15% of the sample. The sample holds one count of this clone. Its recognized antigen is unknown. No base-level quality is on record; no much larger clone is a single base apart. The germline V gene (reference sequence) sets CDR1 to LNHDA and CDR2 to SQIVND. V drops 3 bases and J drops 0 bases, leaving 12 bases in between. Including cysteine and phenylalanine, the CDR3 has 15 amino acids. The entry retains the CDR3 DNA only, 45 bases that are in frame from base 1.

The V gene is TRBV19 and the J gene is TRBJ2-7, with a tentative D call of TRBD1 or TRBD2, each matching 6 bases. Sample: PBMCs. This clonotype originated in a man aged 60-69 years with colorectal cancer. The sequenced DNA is TGTGCCAGTAGTATGAGGGGGGCCCTCTCCTACGAGCAGTACTTC. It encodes CASSMRGALSYEQYF.